One sample yielded the 11 T cell receptor beta chains listed below, sequenced in a study of shared clonotypes between healthy human individuals. Naive CD8 cells were CD45RO-negative, positively selected for CCR7, excluding terminally differentiated effector memory CD45RA+ cells. Sequencing was performed with immunoSEQ multiplex PCR; in TCRdb, only in-frame clones are kept and a portion is missing. Seen here are around 1,900,000 clones, 80% to 95% observed once, and the top ten hold around 1.7%. Material: naive CD8+ T cells from PBMCs. Receptors were obtained from a young man in good health. Some clones in this sample may be carry-over from other donors' samples.

The rearrangement links TRBV7-2 to TRBJ2-3; 10 positions match TRBD2. After removal of 6 bases from V and 4 bases from J, the junction contained 7 bases not matched to a gene. Looked up from germline, CDR1 is SGHTA and CDR2 is FQGNSA. The CDR3 loop spans 15 amino acids. This CDR3 reads CASRPTSGMSDTQYF. The CDR3 coding sequence is TGTGCCAGCAGACCCACTAGCGGGATGTCAGATACGCAGTATTTT.

The chain is built from TRBV29-1 and TRBJ2-7; 7 nucleotides agree with TRBD1. V gave up 7 bases and J gave up 2 bases; unmatched junction bases: 5. The CDR3 is 12 residues long. Per the germline V gene, CDR1 is SQVTM and CDR2 is ANQGSEA. CDR3 sequence (DNA): TGCAGCGCCGTGGACAGGACCTACGAGCAGTACTTC. Its translation is CSAVDRTYEQYF.

The chain combines TRBV28 with TRBJ1-4; D is unclear. Germline CDR1 reads MDHEN; CDR2 reads SYDVKM. The CDR3 loop spans 12 amino acids. V was trimmed by 5 bases and J by 10 bases, leaving 11 bases between them. CDR3: CASSTFEGKLFF. The CDR3 nucleotides are TGTGCCAGCAGTACCTTCGAGGGAAAACTGTTTTTT. The full variable domain, completed using reference TRBV28 and TRBJ1-4, is DVKVTQSSRYLVKRTGEKVFLECVQDMDHENMFWYRQDPGLGLRLIYFSYDVKMKEKGDIPEGYSVSREKKERFSLILESASTNQTSMYLCASSTFEGKLFFGSGTQLSVL.

V gene TRBV7-9 combines with J gene TRBJ2-1, with D unresolved. Germline loops: CDR1 SEHNR, CDR2 FQNEAQ (reference sequence). The CDR3 sequence is 16 residues long. V shed 5 bases and J shed 0 bases, with 14 bases lying between them. CDR3 amino acids: CASSPSSTSSYNEQFF. DNA for the CDR3: TGTGCCAGCAGCCCTAGTAGTACGAGCTCCTACAATGAGCAGTTCTTC.

The table lists this clone with a count of one. This rearrangement joins TRBV10-3 to TRBJ2-5, with 8 bases matching TRBD1. V shed 8 bases, J shed 5 bases, and the junction held 4 bases outside the gene matches. Germline-derived CDR1 and CDR2 are ENHRY and SYGVKD. The CDR3 has 12 amino acids. CDR3 sequence: CAIGTGRETQYF. CDR3 nucleotide sequence: TGTGCCATCGGGACAGGTCGGGAGACCCAGTACTTC.

This clone was counted a single time. As DNA, the CDR3 is TGTGCCAGCAGCTTGACAGGGGGCTTACGTCCTAGCACAGATACGCAGTATTTT. Amino acids: CASSLTGGLRPSTDTQYF. This rearrangement joins TRBV5-6 to TRBJ2-3, with TRBD1 identical over 9 bases. Germline V gene data show CDR1 as SGHDT and CDR2 as YYEEEE. The junction had 9 bases not matched to a gene; V was cut back by 1 base and J by 0 bases. CDR3 length: 18 amino acids. Using reference TRBV5-6 and TRBJ2-3 for the parts outside the CDR3, the full variable domain is DAGVTQSPTHLIKTRGQQVTLRCSPKSGHDTVSWYQQALGQGPQFIFQYYEEEERQRGNFPDRFSGHQFPNYSSELNVNALLLGDSALYLCASSLTGGLRPSTDTQYFGPGTRLTVL.

The J gene is TRBJ1-5, the V gene TRBV4-1; the D is unclear. The CDR3 loop spans 14 amino acids. V lost 2 bases and J 4 bases, leaving 9 bases between the germline ends. CDR1 MGHRA and CDR2 YSYEKL come from the germline V gene. CDR3 sequence reads: CASSQRQDNQPQHF. Written as DNA, the CDR3 is TGCGCCAGCAGCCAACGACAAGATAATCAGCCCCAGCATTTT.

As for this clone: Other DNA variants within this sample encode the same CDR3. This chain joins TRBV7-9 and TRBJ2-1; unclear D gene. The CDR3 runs 11 residues. Trimming shortened V by 5 bases and J by 10 bases, and 9 bases separated the two germline ends. Germline CDR1 reads SEHNR; CDR2 reads FQNEAQ (reference sequence). Here the CDR3 reads CASSPGPEQFF. In DNA form, the CDR3 reads TGTGCCAGCAGCCCAGGACCCGAGCAGTTCTTC.

The rearrangement links TRBV2 to TRBJ2-4; no definite D call. Trimming left V 3 bases short and J 0 bases short, with 9 bases between. The germline CDR1 and CDR2 sequences are SNHLY and FYNNEI. CDR3 length: 15 amino acids. Written as DNA, the CDR3 is TGTGCCAGCAGTGAGGAGATACTAGCCAAAAACATTCAGTACTTC. Translation: CASSEEILAKNIQYF. Drawing the rest from reference TRBV2 and TRBJ2-4, the complete variable domain is EPEVTQTPSHQVTQMGQEVILRCVPISNHLYFYWYRQILGQKVEFLVSFYNNEISEKSEIFDDQFSVERPDGSNFTLKIRSTKLEDSAMYFCASSEEILAKNIQYFGAGTRLSVL.

The rearrangement uses TRBV30 and TRBJ2-1; 12 bases map to TRBD2. Looked up from germline, CDR1 is GTSNPN and CDR2 is SVGIG (reference sequence). CDR3 length: 16 amino acids. V trimming: 4 bases; J trimming: 9 bases; junction bases outside the gene matches: 13. The chain's CDR3 is CAWNPGAPSGRAEQFF. DNA for the CDR3: TGTGCCTGGAATCCGGGGGCGCCTAGCGGGAGGGCTGAGCAGTTCTTC.

DNA of the CDR3: TGTGCCAGCAGCCCAAACGCAAATCAGCCCCAGCATTTT. Translation gives CASSPNANQPQHF. The chain uses TRBV2 and TRBJ1-5; no clear D. CDR1 is SNHLY and CDR2 is FYNNEI in the germline V gene. Trimming removed 6 bases at V and 4 bases at J, with 10 bases between. The CDR3 has 13 residues.